This T cell receptor (beta chain) originates from a study of OX40 agonist ivuxolimab in advanced cancers. For the study at large: The patients got ivuxolimab, which is an agonistic anti-OX40 (CD134) antibody.

The assay was immunoSEQ multiplex PCR, and TCRdb's table has in-frame clones only and misses some. The sample includes 80,000 to 95,000 clones, 84% seen only once; the top ten take approximately 1.5%. General study points: Relative to CD4+, CD8+ T cells held more expanded clones on average. Both CD4+ and CD8+ T cell populations in blood had undergone clonal expansion by week 6 at 0.1 to 3.0 mg/kg.

Concerning this clone itself: Its antigen is still unknown.

Autoimmune disease history or systemic immunosuppression led to patient exclusion. The CDR3 length is 11 residues. Looked up from germline, CDR1 is SGDLS and CDR2 is YYNGEE. V shed 3 bases and J shed 10 bases, with 8 bases lying between them. The V gene is TRBV9, the J gene TRBJ1-3; D is ambiguous. The sequence came from an adult with an advanced solid tumor such as melanoma, head and neck, liver or kidney cancer. The sequences come from CD4+ or CD8+ T cells sorted from blood, collected in a trial of the OX40 agonist ivuxolimab. The CDR3 nucleotides are TGTGCCAGCAGCGGCACAGAAACCATATATTTT. Its translation is CASSGTETIYF.